Following are 15 T cell receptor beta chains from one sample sequenced in a study of CD8 T cells in ankylosing spondylitis. TCRdb passed the 5' RACE reads through MiXCR, listing each CDR3 protein once. The repertoire consists of about 220,000 distinct CDR3 sequences, with 10% occurring once and the leading ten covering 21%. Sequencing was carried out using blood, either unsorted or a sorted T cell fraction (not recorded which). These receptors were obtained from a male donor with ankylosing spondylitis or in good health (not recorded which).

The table lists this clonotype with a few counts. The rearrangement uses TRBV20-1 and TRBJ1-6, with a tentative D call TRBD1 (6 bases). Looked up from germline, CDR1 is DFQATT and CDR2 is SNEGSKA (reference sequence). The CDR3 consists of 16 residues. The ends were cut back, 3 bases at V and 12 bases at J, with 24 bases in the middle. The CDR3 protein is CSARAGAGTQGLPLHF. The CDR3 region has the DNA TGCAGTGCTAGGGCGGGGGCCGGGACACAGGGATTACCCCTCCACTTT.

The chain couples TRBV6-2 or TRBV6-3 to TRBJ2-3; the match to TRBD2 covers 9 bases. Germline CDR1 reads MNHEY; CDR2 reads SVGEGT. V gave up 4 bases and J gave up 9 bases; unmatched junction bases: 8. The CDR3 runs to 14 residues. The CDR3 region has the DNA TGTGCCAGCAGTTCGAAGCGGGGGGCGGACACGCAGTATTTT. Encoded protein: CASSSKRGADTQYF.

In this sample, this clonotype turned up many times. The chain carries TRBV7-3 and TRBJ2-3, with no clear D. Germline CDR1 reads SGHTA; CDR2 reads FQGTGA. The V end lost 1 base, the J end lost 0 bases, and 8 bases lay between the germline ends. The CDR3 loop spans 15 amino acids. For the CDR3, the DNA is TGTGCCAGCAGCTTAATACACTCTAGCACAGATACGCAGTATTTT. Protein sequence: CASSLIHSSTDTQYF.

This clonotype was counted many times. This chain connects TRBV5-1 to TRBJ2-1; the match to TRBD1 covers 9 bases. The junction had 12 bases not matched to a gene; V was cut back by 5 bases and J by 9 bases. CDR3 length: 15 residues. Germline CDR1 reads SGHRS; CDR2 reads YFSETQ. In nucleotides, the CDR3 is TGCGCCAGCAGGACCGGGACAGGGCCTTACGGTGAGCAGTTCTTC. This gives the protein CASRTGTGPYGEQFF.

There are a few counts of this clonotype. The chain carries TRBV29-1 and TRBJ2-7; 8 bases fit TRBD2. The CDR3 length is 15 residues. V lost 0 bases, J lost 7 bases, and 11 bases stayed unmatched. CDR1 is SQVTM, CDR2 ANQGSEA, per germline. DNA for the CDR3: TGCAGCGTTGAAGATTTCGTGCGGGGGGCCGGGGAGCAGTACTTC. Translation: CSVEDFVRGAGEQYF.

This sequence joins TRBV15 and TRBJ1-2; 8 nucleotides match TRBD1. The V gene's germline CDR1 is LNHNV and CDR2 YYDKDF (reference sequence). CDR3 length equals 16 residues. The ends lost 2 bases at V and 4 bases at J; junction bases unmatched: 9. The chain's CDR3 is CATSRPGTGGGYGYTF. The DNA for the CDR3 is TGTGCCACCAGCAGACCTGGGACAGGTGGAGGCTATGGCTACACCTTC. Based on the CDR3 plus reference TRBV15 and TRBJ1-2, the full variable domain is DAMVIQNPRYQVTQFGKPVTLSCSQTLNHNVMYWYQQKSSQAPKLLFHYYDKDFNNEADTPDNFQSRRPNTSFCFLDIRSPGLGDTAMYLCATSRPGTGGGYGYTFGSGTRLTVV.

This clonotype was counted many times. The J gene is TRBJ2-2, the V gene TRBV3-1; no firm D call. CDR1 and CDR2 (germline): LGHDT, YNNKEL (reference sequence). V dropped 1 base and J dropped 4 bases, with 13 bases sitting between them. This CDR3 spans 16 amino acids. The CDR3 DNA sequence: TGTGCCAGCAGCCAAGCCTTCTTGGGTGGCACCGGGGAGCTGTTTTTT. It encodes CASSQAFLGGTGELFF.

This clonotype was seen repeatedly, ten times or more. The rearrangement links TRBV5-6 to TRBJ2-1; 7 bases match TRBD2. Germline V CDR1 and CDR2: SGHDT, YYEEEE. V shed 5 bases and J 9 bases; nucleotides not matched to a gene: 2. The CDR3 covers 11 residues. The CDR3 is CASRGGGEQFF. The CDR3 DNA is TGTGCCAGCAGAGGCGGGGGTGAGCAGTTCTTC. The full variable domain, its missing parts supplied by reference TRBV5-6 and TRBJ2-1, is DAGVTQSPTHLIKTRGQQVTLRCSPKSGHDTVSWYQQALGQGPQFIFQYYEEEERQRGNFPDRFSGHQFPNYSSELNVNALLLGDSALYLCASRGGGEQFFGPGTRLTVL.

CDR3 sequence reads: CASSTERGAPLPQYF. The CDR3 DNA is TGTGCCAGCAGCACAGAGCGGGGGGCCCCTTTGCCCCAGTACTTC. The chain employs TRBV11-2 and TRBJ2-5, with TRBD2 matching over 9 bases. This CDR3 is built from 15 residues. Trimming removed 5 bases from V and 9 bases from J; junction bases left unmatched: 13. Germline CDR1 SGHAT, CDR2 FQNNGV.

This rearrangement joins TRBV5-5 to TRBJ1-1; a weak D match, TRBD1 (5 bases). The CDR3 is made up of 15 amino acids. V was trimmed by 4 bases and J by 0 bases, leaving 13 bases between them. Germline assignment: CDR1 SGHKS and CDR2 YYEKEE (reference sequence). The CDR3 region is CASSLRQSMNTEAFF. As DNA, the CDR3 is TGTGCCAGCAGCCTCAGACAGAGCATGAACACTGAAGCTTTCTTT.

This clonotype was recorded many times. The V gene is TRBV7-2, the J gene TRBJ2-3, with D unresolved. Trimming removed 3 bases at V and 3 bases at J, with 10 bases between. Germline V gene lookup returns CDR1 SGHTA and CDR2 FQGNSA. CDR3 length: 14 amino acids. CDR3 amino acids: CASSLSPRTDTQYF. The CDR3 nucleotides are TGTGCCAGCAGCTTGAGCCCGAGGACAGATACGCAGTATTTT.

In this sample, this clonotype turned up many times. The chain couples TRBV5-8 to TRBJ2-3, with 7 bases aligning to TRBD2. The CDR3 has 16 amino acids. J gave up 3 bases and V 3 bases, and 10 bases lay outside the gene matches. Germline V gives CDR1 SGHTS, CDR2 YDEGEE. The CDR3 loop reads CASSSLGASGTDTQYF. In DNA, the CDR3 is TGTGCCAGCAGCTCACTCGGGGCTAGCGGTACAGATACGCAGTATTTT.

This clonotype was recorded many times. This chain links TRBV20-1 with TRBJ2-3, with unresolved D. The CDR3 covers 17 residues. Per germline, CDR1 DFQATT and CDR2 SNEGSKA (reference sequence). Deletions cut 0 bases from V and 0 bases from J, with 16 bases between. CDR3 residues: CSARDWGDSSSTDTQYF. CDR3 sequence (DNA): TGCAGTGCTAGAGATTGGGGTGACTCTTCTAGCACAGATACGCAGTATTTT.

This clonotype has ten or more counts. This rearrangement joins TRBV5-1 to TRBJ2-1, with D perhaps TRBD1 or TRBD2 (6 bases each). V lost 7 bases and J lost 4, with 18 bases in between. Germline V gene sequence: CDR1 SGHRS, CDR2 YFSETQ. This CDR3 comprises 15 residues. The CDR3 DNA is TGCGCCAGCGCCCGCTCGAGGGGGGAGTACAATGAGCAGTTCTTC. It specifies CASARSRGEYNEQFF.

This clonotype was seen only a few times. The genes are TRBV19 and TRBJ1-1; 9 bases line up with TRBD1. This CDR3 contains 14 residues. V lost 5 bases, J lost 5 bases, and 6 bases stayed unmatched. Germline V gives CDR1 LNHDA, CDR2 SQIVND (reference sequence). The CDR3 nucleotides are TGTGCCAGTAGTGTCCCCGGGACAGGGACTGAAGCTTTCTTT. This encodes CASSVPGTGTEAFF.